This TCR beta chain stems from a study of PD-1 blockade in mismatch repair-deficient tumors. Whole-study results and caveats: 140 or so unique blood TCRs came from expansion to three of seven peptides.

Time point here: roughly 9-day in vitro stimulation with candidate neoantigen peptide 5. Each of several ELISpot-reactive candidate peptides was used for roughly 10-day stimulation. Produced via immunoSEQ multiplex PCR; TCRdb's table is partial and in-frame only. The table records some 16,000 clones, roughly 80% of them present only once. On this clone: The target antigen is unknown.

This sample comprised cells cultured in vitro, obtained from a patient treated with pembrolizumab. The TCR was taken from an adult with mismatch repair-deficient cancer.

This CDR3 is CASTRSPGDEQYF. The CDR3 coding sequence is TGTGCCAGCACCCGCAGTCCTGGCGACGAGCAGTACTTC. V and J are TRBV27 and TRBJ2-7; D gene unclear. Germline V CDR1 and CDR2: MNHEY, SMNVEV (reference sequence). The length of the CDR3 is 13 residues. Trimming removed 7 bases at V and 5 bases at J, with 15 bases between.